This record covers a single T cell receptor beta chain. RNA was extracted with the RNeasy kit, and a quantity of about 0.5 to 1 ug was reverse transcribed using random hexamers. The method of amplification for TCR beta CDR3 was immunoSEQ multiplex PCR, covering 54 Vbeta and 13 Jbeta. TCRdb reprocessed the immunoSEQ multiplex PCR reads with MiXCR, giving one entry per CDR3 protein. The top ten clones hold about 0.25% of a sample with approximately 130,000 distinct CDR3 sequences, about 90% of them seen once. The data originate from a study of CD8 T cells in Susac syndrome. Sequencing targeted TCR beta in blood CD8+ and CD4+ T cells. Bulk CD8+ and CD4+ cells came from magnetic negative isolation; CD8+ TEMRA by FACS. Trimming took 4 bases from V and 4 from J, leaving 11 bases between them. The CDR3 runs to 14 residues. Germline assignment: CDR1 GTSNPN and CDR2 SVGIG (reference sequence).

The sequence was obtained from a human donor with multiple sclerosis. The J gene is TRBJ2-6, the V gene TRBV30; maybe TRBD2 (5 bases). Material for sequencing was CD8+ T cells from PBMCs. The CDR3 DNA is TGTGCCTGGACCGGAGGATACGGGGCCAACGTCCTGACTTTC. Translated, it gives CAWTGGYGANVLTF.